The entry below gives a single T cell receptor (beta chain) sequence along with its context. The antigen remains undetermined. CD45RO-negative CD8 cells positively selected for CCR7 made up the naive population, which excluded terminally differentiated effector memory CD45RA+ cells. In the authors' methods: Filtering differed because ImmunoSEQ produced junction-only sequences that carried no quality scores. Assay: immunoSEQ multiplex PCR; the TCRdb copy retains only in-frame clones and omits some. V and J calls and clone size are copied from that table; D and trimming were computed from the DNA. The top ten hold 1.2% of the sample, which has around 2,100,000 clones, about 95% seen once. This record belongs to a study of shared clonotypes between healthy human individuals. Whole-study results and caveats: Lower generation probabilities were found for non-shared clonotypes than for those shared by all four donors.

The V segment lost 7 bases and the J segment 9 bases; nucleotides outside the gene matches: 12. The CDR3 has 15 amino acids. CDR1 and CDR2 (germline): MNHNS, SASEGT. The source of this sequence is a man between 18 and 29 years old in good health. The genes are TRBV6-1 and TRBJ1-6; 7 bases agree with TRBD1. What was sequenced was naive CD8+ T cells sorted from blood. The CDR3: CASNTGDYRVSPLHF. CDR3 DNA sequence: TGTGCCAGCAATACAGGGGACTATCGGGTTTCACCCCTCCACTTT.